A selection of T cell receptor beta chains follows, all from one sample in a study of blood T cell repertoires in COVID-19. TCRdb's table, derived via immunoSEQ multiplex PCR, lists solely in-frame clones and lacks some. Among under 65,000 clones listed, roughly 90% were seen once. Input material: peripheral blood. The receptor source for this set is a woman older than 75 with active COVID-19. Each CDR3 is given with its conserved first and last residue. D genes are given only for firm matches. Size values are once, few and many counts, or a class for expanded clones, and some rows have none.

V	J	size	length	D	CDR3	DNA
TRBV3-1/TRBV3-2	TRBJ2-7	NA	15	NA	CASSQDYAATSEQYF	TGTGCCAGCAGCCAGGACTATGCAGCTACGAGCGAGCAGTACTTC
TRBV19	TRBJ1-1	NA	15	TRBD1	CASSISDRGNTEAFF	TGTGCCAGTAGTATTTCGGACAGGGGGAACACTGAAGCTTTCTTT
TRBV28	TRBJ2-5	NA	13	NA	CASSPEGAETQYF	TGTGCCAGCAGCCCCGAAGGGGCAGAGACCCAGTACTTC
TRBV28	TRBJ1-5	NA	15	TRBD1	CASSLLGGVNQPQHF	TGTGCCAGCAGTTTATTAGGGGGCGTCAATCAGCCCCAGCATTTT
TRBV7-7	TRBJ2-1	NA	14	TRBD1	CASSPMRDSSEQFF	TGTGCCAGCAGCCCGATGAGGGACAGCTCTGAGCAGTTCTTC
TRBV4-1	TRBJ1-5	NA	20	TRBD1	CASSQASGTGLRFSNQPQHF	TGCGCCAGCAGCCAAGCTTCCGGGACAGGGCTTCGCTTTAGCAATCAGCCCCAGCATTTT
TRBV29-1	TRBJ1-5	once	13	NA	CSVSSTADQPQHF	TGCAGCGTTTCTTCCACAGCGGATCAGCCCCAGCATTTT
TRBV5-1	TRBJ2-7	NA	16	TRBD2	CASSRFSSGSAYEQYF	TGCGCCAGCAGCCGGTTTTCTAGCGGGTCCGCCTACGAGCAGTACTTC
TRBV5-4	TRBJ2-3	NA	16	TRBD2	CASSAGLAGVEDTQYF	TGTGCCAGCAGCGCGGGACTAGCGGGAGTTGAAGATACGCAGTATTTT
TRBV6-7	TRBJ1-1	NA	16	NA	CASSECQGRRNTEAFF	TGTGCCAGCAGTGAATGCCAGGGTAGGAGGAACACTGAAGCTTTCTTT
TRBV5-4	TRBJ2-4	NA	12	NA	CASSLGQNIQYF	TGTGCCAGCAGCCTGGGGCAGAACATTCAGTACTTC
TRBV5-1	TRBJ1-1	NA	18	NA	CASSLPLGGGAVRTEAFF	TGCGCCAGCAGCTTGCCCTTGGGCGGGGGGGCGGTTAGGACTGAAGCTTTCTTT
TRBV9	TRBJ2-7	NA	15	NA	CASSVSPGTLYEQYF	TGTGCCAGCAGCGTTTCACCCGGGACACTCTACGAGCAGTACTTC
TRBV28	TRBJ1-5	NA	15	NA	CASSRGGGANQPQHF	TGTGCCAGCAGCCGAGGGGGGGGAGCCAATCAGCCCCAGCATTTT
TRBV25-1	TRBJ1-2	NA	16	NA	CASSGESRPNNYGYTF	TGTGCCAGCAGTGGAGAGTCCCGTCCTAATAACTATGGCTACACCTTC
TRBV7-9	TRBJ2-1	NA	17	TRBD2	CASSLSGTSRAGDEQFF	TGTGCCAGCAGCCTGTCCGGGACTAGCCGGGCGGGGGATGAGCAGTTCTTC
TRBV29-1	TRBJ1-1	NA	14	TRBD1	CGGGTGGWGTEAFF	TGCGGCGGGGGGACAGGGGGCTGGGGAACTGAAGCTTTCTTT
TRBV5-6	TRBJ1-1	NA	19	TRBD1	CASSPFKPGQGLRDTEAFF	TGTGCCAGCAGCCCTTTCAAGCCGGGACAGGGGTTAAGGGACACTGAAGCTTTCTTT
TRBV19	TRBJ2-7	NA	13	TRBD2	CASSLSGISEQYF	TGTGCCAGTAGTCTCAGCGGGATTAGCGAGCAGTACTTC
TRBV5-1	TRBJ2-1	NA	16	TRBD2	CASSKTSESSYNEQFF	TGCGCCAGCAGCAAGACTAGCGAGAGCTCCTACAATGAGCAGTTCTTC
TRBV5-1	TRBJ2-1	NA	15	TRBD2	CASSLASGGINEQFF	TGCGCCAGCAGCTTGGCTAGCGGGGGGATAAATGAGCAGTTCTTC
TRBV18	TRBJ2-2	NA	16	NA	CASSPFAPGYGGELFF	TGTGCCAGCTCACCGTTTGCTCCGGGGTACGGCGGGGAGCTGTTTTTT
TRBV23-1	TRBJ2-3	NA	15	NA	CASVRGEGRTDTQYF	TGCGCCAGCGTACGAGGAGAGGGTCGCACAGATACGCAGTATTTT
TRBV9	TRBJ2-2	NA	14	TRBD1	CASGQGRNTGELFF	TGTGCCAGCGGACAGGGCAGGAACACCGGGGAGCTGTTTTTT
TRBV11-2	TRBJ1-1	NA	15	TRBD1	CASSLDGQGGTEAFF	TGTGCCAGCAGCTTAGACGGACAGGGCGGCACTGAAGCTTTCTTT
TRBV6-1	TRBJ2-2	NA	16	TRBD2	CASSEWGLLNTGELFF	TGTGCCAGCAGTGAATGGGGACTACTGAACACCGGGGAGCTGTTTTTT
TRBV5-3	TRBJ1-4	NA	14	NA	CARSLRGANEKLFF	TGTGCCAGAAGCTTGCGGGGGGCTAATGAAAAACTGTTTTTT
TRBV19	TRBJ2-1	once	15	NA	CASSLTTLVSNEQFF	TGTGCCAGTAGCCTCACGACGCTAGTCTCCAATGAGCAGTTCTTC
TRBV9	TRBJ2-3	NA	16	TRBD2	CASSVDPAGEADTQYF	TGTGCCAGCAGCGTAGACCCAGCGGGAGAGGCAGATACGCAGTATTTT
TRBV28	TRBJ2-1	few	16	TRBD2	CASRIGTSGGYNEQFF	TGTGCCAGCAGAATCGGGACTAGCGGGGGATACAATGAGCAGTTCTTC
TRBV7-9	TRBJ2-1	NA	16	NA	CASSLGDRGQTHEQFF	TGTGCCAGCAGCTTAGGGGATCGGGGACAAACCCATGAGCAGTTCTTC